This T cell receptor beta chain was found in a study of regulatory T cells in long-lasting Graves disease. Study-level information: To qualify as persistent, Graves' disease required over 5 years of antithyroid drugs with positive TSH receptor antibodies. Study results and limitations: Patients with persistent disease shared 2,741 public clonotypes, outpacing the roughly 950 shared by new patients. Only peripheral blood was studied, not thyroid tissue.

As concerns this clonotype: Its cognate antigen is unknown.

Time point specified: persistent/refractory GD, antithyroid drugs over 5 years with positive TRAb. With RNA extracted from PBMCs as input, the TCR library was made. Peripheral blood, approximately 9 milliliters per patient, was collected in EDTA tubes. The germline gives CDR1 MNHEY, CDR2 SVGAGI. Losses at the gene ends were 3 bases for V and 1 base for J; bases not matched to a gene: 6. This CDR3 region has 16 residues. According to the study, TCR beta libraries were built with iRepertoire HTBI primers and CDR3-region Arm-PCR. TCRdb analysed the multiplex PCR reads with MiXCR anew, one entry per CDR3 protein. This table holds under 450,000 distinct CDR3 sequences, roughly a quarter found once.

This sequence was found in a female donor with Graves disease. Sequencing was performed on peripheral blood mononuclear cells (PBMCs), taken when the disease was refractory, from a patient treated with antithyroid drugs. The rearrangement links TRBV6-5 to TRBJ2-4; 7 positions agree with TRBD2. CDR3 loop: CASSYASGGAKNIQYF. The CDR3, as DNA: TGTGCCAGCAGTTATGCTAGCGGAGGGGCCAAAAACATTCAGTACTTC.